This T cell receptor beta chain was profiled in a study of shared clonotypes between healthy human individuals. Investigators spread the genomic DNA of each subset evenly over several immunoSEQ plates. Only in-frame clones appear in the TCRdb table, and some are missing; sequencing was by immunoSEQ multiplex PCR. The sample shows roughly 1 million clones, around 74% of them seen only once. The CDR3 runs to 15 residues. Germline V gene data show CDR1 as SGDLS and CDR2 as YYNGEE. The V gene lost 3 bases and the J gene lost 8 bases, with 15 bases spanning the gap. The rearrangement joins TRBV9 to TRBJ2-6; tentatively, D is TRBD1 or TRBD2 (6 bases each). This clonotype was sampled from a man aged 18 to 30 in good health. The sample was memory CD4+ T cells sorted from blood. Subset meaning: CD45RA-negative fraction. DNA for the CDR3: TGTGCCAGCAGCGGACCCCAAGGGGGGTCCAACGTCCTGACTTTC. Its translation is CASSGPQGGSNVLTF.